Below are 2 T cell receptor beta chains sequenced from a single sample in a study of blood T cell repertoires in COVID-19. Sequencing used immunoSEQ multiplex PCR; TCRdb keeps in-frame clones, though not all of them. The sample includes around 260,000 clones, roughly 83% of them seen just once. The sequenced sample consisted of peripheral blood. The source of these receptors is a man in his 60s who had recovered from COVID-19.

This sequence joins TRBV7-2 and TRBJ1-1; 11 positions match TRBD1. V shed 6 bases and J 3 bases; nucleotides not matched to a gene: 6. Germline V CDR1 and CDR2: SGHTA, FQGNSA. CDR3 length: 15 amino acids. DNA for the CDR3: TGTGCCAGCAGAAGGGACAGGGGGGAATACACTGAAGCTTTCTTT. Its protein product is CASRRDRGEYTEAFF. Supplemented by reference TRBV7-2 and TRBJ1-1, the full variable domain reads GAGVSQSPSNKVTEKGKDVELRCDPISGHTALYWYRQSLGQGLEFLIYFQGNSAPDKSGLPSDRFSAERTGGSVSTLTIQRTQQEDSAVYLCASRRDRGEYTEAFFGQGTRLTVV.

This clone showed up just once. Within the sample, other DNA sequences also encode this same CDR3. The chain combines TRBV18 with TRBJ2-5; D remains unclear. CDR1 KGHSH and CDR2 LQKENI come from the germline V gene. This CDR3 contains 13 residues. V shed 1 base and J shed 4 bases, with 7 bases lying between them. CDR3 residues: CASSPQVGETQYF. In nucleotides, the CDR3 is TGTGCCAGCTCACCACAAGTCGGAGAGACCCAGTACTTC.